This TCR beta chain comes out of a study of PD-L1 blockade in urothelial cancer. Study information: The authors examined blood 3 weeks (second dose) and 6 weeks after treatment start.

Germline V lookup: CDR1 MNHNS, CDR2 SASEGT. V lost 6 bases and J lost 7, with 18 bases in between. The CDR3 is made up of 14 amino acids. Clones were sequenced by immunoSEQ multiplex PCR, and TCRdb holds only the in-frame ones, with some missing. Among approximately 90,000 clones listed, about 83% were seen once. Time point indicated: pretreatment peripheral blood. The source is a man in his sixties with urothelial cancer. The material sequenced was PBMCs, taken around atezolizumab (anti-PD-L1) treatment. This sequence joins TRBV6-1 and TRBJ1-2; D perhaps matches TRBD1 (5 bases). CDR3 nucleotide sequence: TGTGCCAGCAGGAAGGCCCCGCAGGGTAGTGGCTACACCTTC. It encodes CASRKAPQGSGYTF.